The TCR beta chain described here comes from a study of spatial heterogeneity in lung cancer. The wider study: There were, on average, more than 8.5 raw-read appearances for each unique TCR and UMI combination.

The sample's time point: sample taken at primary tumor resection. Researchers sequenced whole RNA taken from tumor, nontumor lung or frozen PBMC without sorting. Every molecule of TCR cDNA had its own unique molecular identifier. One entry per CDR3 protein results from TCRdb running MiXCR on the 5' RACE reads. The table records tens of thousands of distinct CDR3 sequences, 10% to 15% of them present only once. This sample comprised PBMCs, obtained at surgery. The sequence came from a male donor with early-stage non-small cell lung cancer.

The CDR3 DNA sequence: TGTGCCAGCAGTTTAGGGACAGTGAAGAACAATGAAAAACTGTTTTTT. Its translation: CASSLGTVKNNEKLFF. The chain combines TRBV12-3 or TRBV12-4 with TRBJ1-4, with D perhaps TRBD1 (6 bases). The V end lost 1 base, the J end lost 5 bases, and 14 bases lay between the germline ends. The CDR3 consists of 16 residues.